This TCR beta chain was documented in a study of T cells in women clearing cervical HPV infection. Study-level background: Cases: HPV16-related CIN3 or worse on histology, a couple of invasive cancers. Study findings and constraints: TRBV6-7 abundance was lower in cases than controls (roughly 0.11% versus 0.16%). CIN3+ cases had significantly higher TCR richness than controls; evenness did not differ.

Each participant carried one incident cervical HPV16 infection only. As for this clone: Its antigen is currently unknown. The sequenced fragment ends 3 residues before the CDR3 boundary, so the rest is inferred from the germline J gene.

The data were produced by immunoSEQ multiplex PCR, yet TCRdb's version contains in-frame clones alone and is incomplete. In total, the table holds around 24,000 clones. The germline V and J ends were trimmed by 10 bases and 0 bases, with 12 bases remaining between them. Germline CDR1 is SNHLY and CDR2 is FYNNEI. The CDR3 covers 13 residues. This receptor was identified in a woman aged 18 to 75 with a cervical HPV16 infection that either progressed to CIN3+ or cleared (not recorded which). The chain carries TRBV2 and TRBJ1-2; perhaps TRBD1 as D (5 bases). Sequencing was done on a sample of blood buffy coat. CDR3 DNA (partial): TGTGCCATCATGGGGGGGACTAACTATGGC. It yields the protein CAIMGGTNYG. The complete CDR3 reads CAIMGGTNYGYTF.